The text below deals with one T cell receptor (beta chain). Its antigen remains unidentified. The data derive from a study of T cells in pancreatic ductal adenocarcinoma. Study results and caveats: The resected cohort was biased toward the minority with early-stage disease. No significant tumor-blood clonality difference; means were about 0.12 and 0.073. Compared with tumor, blood showed more total productive templates and about 8-fold more clonotypes. Tumors hold more CD45RO+ effector T cells, which may bias toward lower diversity.

No neoadjuvant therapy was given to the selected pancreatic ductal adenocarcinoma patients before their surgery. Clones were sequenced by immunoSEQ multiplex PCR, and TCRdb holds only the in-frame ones, with some missing. This sample has over 100,000 clones; about 95% occur once, and the top ten carry roughly 3.1%. Germline values: CDR1 GTSNPN, CDR2 SVGIG (reference sequence). Losses at the gene ends were 1 base for V and 6 bases for J; bases not matched to a gene: 11. The CDR3 loop spans 17 amino acids. The sample was PBMCs. The source of this sequence is a human donor with pancreatic ductal adenocarcinoma. This chain connects TRBV30 to TRBJ2-7, with TRBD2 matching over 14 bases. The CDR3 coding sequence is TGTGCCTGGAGTGCCGGGACTAGCGGGAGTATCCCCTCCGAGCAGTACTTC. Its translation: CAWSAGTSGSIPSEQYF. Full variable domain (remainder filled in from reference TRBV30 and TRBJ2-7): SQTIHQWPATLVQPVGSPLSLECTVEGTSNPNLYWYRQAAGRGLQLLFYSVGIGQISSEVPQNLSASRPQDRQFILSSKKLLLSDSGFYLCAWSAGTSGSIPSEQYFGPGTRLTVT.